These 23 T cell receptor beta chains were all obtained from the same sample, sequenced in a study of blood T cell repertoires in COVID-19. TCRdb's table, derived via immunoSEQ multiplex PCR, lists solely in-frame clones and lacks some. The data contain under 250,000 clones, just under 85% of them singletons. Sequenced sample: peripheral blood. Receptor source: a woman between 45 and 60 years old with active or convalescent COVID-19.

This chain uses TRBV5-4 with TRBJ1-2; TRBD1 agrees at 8 bases. V was clipped by 2 bases and J by 8 bases; unmatched bases: 8. This CDR3 region has 14 residues. Germline V gene data show CDR1 as SGHNT and CDR2 as YYREEE (reference sequence). The CDR3: CASSLDRGIWGYTF. In nucleotides, the CDR3 is TGTGCCAGCAGCTTAGACAGGGGAATTTGGGGCTACACCTTC.

The V call is TRBV6-1, the J call TRBJ2-2; 8 bases match TRBD1. The CDR3 totals 13 residues. Trimming cost V 7 bases and J 3 bases; bases outside gene matches: 1. The V gene's germline CDR1 is MNHNS and CDR2 SASEGT. The CDR3 loop is CASKQGDTGELFF. DNA for the CDR3: TGTGCCAGCAAACAGGGGGACACCGGGGAGCTGTTTTTT.

This chain joins TRBV7-3 and TRBJ2-1, with D possibly TRBD2 on 6 matching bases. V was clipped by 1 base and J by 8 bases, with 15 bases between them. The CDR3 loop spans 15 amino acids. In germline, CDR1 is SGHTA, CDR2 FQGTGA. For the CDR3, the DNA is TGTGCCAGCAGCTTAAGTCGCGGGGCGAAGGATGAGCAGTTCTTC. Encoded protein: CASSLSRGAKDEQFF.

The chain employs TRBV11-2 and TRBJ2-5; the match to TRBD2 covers 9 bases. V lost 1 base, J lost 5 bases, and 8 bases stayed unmatched. CDR1 and CDR2 from the germline V gene are SGHAT and FQNNGV. This CDR3 is 16 amino acids long. The CDR3 DNA sequence: TGTGCCAGCAGCTTAGGGGGACTAGCAGGGCTCGAGACCCAGTACTTC. Residues: CASSLGGLAGLETQYF.

This clone was picked up one time. The chain combines TRBV2 with TRBJ1-2; perhaps TRBD1 as D (6 bases). Germline V gene sequence: CDR1 SNHLY, CDR2 FYNNEI. The CDR3 spans 14 residues. V was cut by 8 bases and J by 3 bases, with 16 bases left in between. For the CDR3, the DNA is TGTGCCAGCCATCCCTCCAGGGGTGACTATGGCTACACCTTC. Encoded protein: CASHPSRGDYGYTF.

This chain joins TRBV6-5 and TRBJ1-1; D not resolved. V was cut by 6 bases and J by 4 bases, with 15 bases left in between. The length of the CDR3 is 14 residues. Germline V gives CDR1 MNHEY, CDR2 SVGAGI. CDR3 sequence: CASSLYFSGTEAFF. The DNA of the CDR3 is TGTGCCAGCAGCCTCTATTTCTCGGGCACTGAAGCTTTCTTT.

The chain couples TRBV4-1 to TRBJ1-1, with D unresolved. Germline V gene sequence: CDR1 MGHRA, CDR2 YSYEKL. Deletions cut 0 bases from V and 4 bases from J, with 18 bases between. The CDR3 is made up of 17 amino acids. CDR3 in DNA: TGCGCCAGCAGCCAAGATAGTTTCTTGGGCAGACCCACTGAAGCTTTCTTT. This codes for CASSQDSFLGRPTEAFF.

V is TRBV7-6 and J is TRBJ2-5; 10 nucleotides match TRBD2. CDR1 and CDR2 (germline): SGHVS, FNYEAQ. The CDR3 has 17 residues. V lost 5 bases to trimming and J lost 2 bases; unmatched junction nucleotides: 11. CDR3 in amino acids: CASSTRAALAGQETQYF. The CDR3 nucleotides are TGTGCCAGCAGCACCCGGGCCGCACTAGCGGGACAAGAGACCCAGTACTTC. Filled out from reference TRBV7-6 and TRBJ2-5, the complete variable domain reads GAGVSQSPRYKVTKRGQDVALRCDPISGHVSLYWYRQALGQGPEFLTYFNYEAQQDKSGLPNDRFSAERPEGSISTLTIQRTEQRDSAMYRCASSTRAALAGQETQYFGPGTRLLVL.

This chain connects TRBV27 to TRBJ2-1; the match to TRBD2 covers 9 bases. Per the germline V gene, CDR1 is MNHEY and CDR2 is SMNVEV (reference sequence). CDR3 length: 16 amino acids. V gave up 1 base and J gave up 4 bases; unmatched junction bases: 5. The CDR3 DNA reads as TGTGCCAGCAGTTTATTGGCGGGAGGGATTTACAATGAGCAGTTCTTC. This encodes CASSLLAGGIYNEQFF.

This clone was seen more than once but under ten times. V and J are TRBV19 and TRBJ1-2; TRBD1 matches 7 bases. Germline loops: CDR1 LNHDA, CDR2 SQIVND (reference sequence). The CDR3 is 13 residues long. Trimming removed 7 bases from V and 2 bases from J; junction bases left unmatched: 4. The CDR3 is CASTQDRNYGYTF. The DNA of the CDR3 is TGTGCCAGTACTCAGGACAGGAACTATGGCTACACCTTC.

This chain connects TRBV29-1 to TRBJ2-2; 14 nucleotides line up with TRBD2. V was clipped by 6 bases and J by 4 bases; unmatched bases: 13. This CDR3 is built from 18 residues. Per the germline V gene, CDR1 is SQVTM and CDR2 is ANQGSEA. The CDR3, as DNA: TGCAGCGTGGAAAGACTAGCGGGGGGGCCTTTAGGCACCGGGGAGCTGTTTTTT. Protein sequence: CSVERLAGGPLGTGELFF.

This chain joins TRBV6-1 and TRBJ1-2; no firm D call. With 0 bases removed from V and 7 bases from J, the gap between germline ends came to 9 bases. This CDR3 comprises 13 residues. Germline CDR1 reads MNHNS; CDR2 reads SASEGT. The CDR3, as DNA: TGTGCCAGCAGTGAAGCGCACGGAGGTGGCTACACCTTC. Translated: CASSEAHGGGYTF.

This rearrangement joins TRBV28 to TRBJ2-2, with a possible D match to TRBD1 (6 bases). The CDR3 length is 15 residues. Trimming stripped 3 bases from V and 4 bases from J, with 12 bases between. In germline, CDR1 is MDHEN, CDR2 SYDVKM. CDR3 DNA: TGTGCCAGCAGTTTTGGGGACACGTTCACCGGGGAGCTGTTTTTT. Its protein product is CASSFGDTFTGELFF.

The chain combines TRBV9 with TRBJ1-5; the match to TRBD1 covers 11 bases. This CDR3 region has 16 residues. Germline V gene sequence: CDR1 SGDLS, CDR2 YYNGEE. The ends lost 0 bases at V and 11 bases at J; junction bases unmatched: 10. CDR3 nucleotide sequence: TGTGCCAGCAGCGTAGGGGACAGGGGGGGAATGGTGGCCCAGCATTTT. Its protein product is CASSVGDRGGMVAQHF. Drawing the rest from reference TRBV9 and TRBJ1-5, the complete variable domain is DSGVTQTPKHLITATGQRVTLRCSPRSGDLSVYWYQQSLDQGLQFLIQYYNGEERAKGNILERFSAQQFPDLHSELNLSSLELGDSALYFCASSVGDRGGMVAQHFGDGTRLSIL.

This chain links TRBV6-2 or TRBV6-3 with TRBJ1-6; 7 nucleotides agree with TRBD1. The CDR3 is made up of 15 amino acids. Germline V gene data show CDR1 as MNHEY and CDR2 as SVGEGT. With V trimmed by 2 bases and J by 4 bases, 2 bases remained unmatched. DNA of the CDR3: TGTGCCAGCAGTTACGCAGGGGGTTATAATTCACCCCTCCACTTT. It translates to CASSYAGGYNSPLHF.

CDR3 nucleotides: TGCGCCAGCAGCTCTGCGGGGGAAAGTTATGGCTACACCTTC. It encodes CASSSAGESYGYTF. The chain combines TRBV5-1 with TRBJ1-2, with D possibly matching TRBD1 (5 bases). The CDR3 loop spans 14 amino acids. The V end was cut by 3 bases, the J end by 5 bases, with 14 bases between. Germline V gene data show CDR1 as SGHRS and CDR2 as YFSETQ.

This clone is a singleton in its sample. This rearrangement joins TRBV6-5 to TRBJ2-7, with D unresolved. The V gene's germline CDR1 is MNHEY and CDR2 SVGAGI. This CDR3 region has 12 residues. V was pared by 8 bases and J by 4 bases, with 12 bases between. CDR3 protein: CASSPNSYEQYF. The CDR3 DNA follows: TGTGCCAGCTCACCTAACAGTTACGAGCAGTACTTC.

V is TRBV29-1 and J is TRBJ1-2; 8 bases match TRBD1. Losses at the gene ends were 6 bases for V and 8 bases for J; bases not matched to a gene: 8. Per the germline V gene, CDR1 is SQVTM and CDR2 is ANQGSEA. The CDR3 extends over 12 amino acids. The chain's CDR3 is CSVRDRGDGYTF. The CDR3 nucleotides are TGCAGCGTCCGAGACAGGGGTGACGGCTACACCTTC. Combining the CDR3 with reference TRBV29-1 and TRBJ1-2 gives the whole variable domain SAVISQKPSRDICQRGTSLTIQCQVDSQVTMMFWYRQQPGQSLTLIATANQGSEATYESGFVIDKFPISRPNLTFSTLTVSNMSPEDSSIYLCSVRDRGDGYTFGSGTRLTVV.

The gene calls are TRBV2 and TRBJ2-7; D might be TRBD1 (5 bases). Trimming left V 3 bases short and J 7 bases short, with 16 bases between. The CDR3 length is 14 residues. CDR1 and CDR2 from the germline V gene are SNHLY and FYNNEI. DNA for the CDR3: TGTGCCAGCAGTGAGGGCAAGCCTTACAGGGAGCAGTACGTC. Protein product: CASSEGKPYREQYV.

The chain carries TRBV19 and TRBJ2-3; 7 nucleotides align to TRBD1. The CDR3 length is 15 residues. The ends lost 6 bases at V and 3 bases at J; junction bases unmatched: 9. Looked up from germline, CDR1 is LNHDA and CDR2 is SQIVND (reference sequence). For the CDR3, the DNA is TGTGCCAGTAGGCCTCGGGACAGAAAAACAGATACGCAGTATTTT. This encodes CASRPRDRKTDTQYF.

The rearrangement joins TRBV7-9 to TRBJ1-2; TRBD1 might be the D (5 bases). The CDR3 has 14 residues. Germline CDR1 SEHNR, CDR2 FQNEAQ (reference sequence). V was cut by 5 bases and J by 5 bases, with 15 bases left in between. The CDR3 sequence: CASSQGQGGYGYTF. CDR3 nucleotides: TGTGCCAGCAGCCAGGGCCAGGGCGGATATGGCTACACCTTC.

The CDR3, as DNA: TGCGCCAGCGATGACAGGCCTCTACGAAAGCAGTACTTC. Amino acids: CASDDRPLRKQYF. The chain joins TRBV10-2 to TRBJ2-7; D is possibly TRBD1 (6 bases). V was cut by 8 bases and J by 8 bases, with 19 bases left in between. CDR1 is WSHSY and CDR2 is SAAADI in the germline V gene. The CDR3 sequence is 13 residues long.

The chain combines TRBV30 with TRBJ1-3; weak D call: TRBD1 (6 bases). CDR3 length equals 14 residues. Germline V CDR1 and CDR2: GTSNPN, SVGIG (reference sequence). V shed 5 bases and J shed 3 bases, with 14 bases lying between them. The CDR3 coding sequence is TGTGCCTGGGGAGCAGGGGCGGATGGAAACACCATATATTTT. Protein: CAWGAGADGNTIYF.